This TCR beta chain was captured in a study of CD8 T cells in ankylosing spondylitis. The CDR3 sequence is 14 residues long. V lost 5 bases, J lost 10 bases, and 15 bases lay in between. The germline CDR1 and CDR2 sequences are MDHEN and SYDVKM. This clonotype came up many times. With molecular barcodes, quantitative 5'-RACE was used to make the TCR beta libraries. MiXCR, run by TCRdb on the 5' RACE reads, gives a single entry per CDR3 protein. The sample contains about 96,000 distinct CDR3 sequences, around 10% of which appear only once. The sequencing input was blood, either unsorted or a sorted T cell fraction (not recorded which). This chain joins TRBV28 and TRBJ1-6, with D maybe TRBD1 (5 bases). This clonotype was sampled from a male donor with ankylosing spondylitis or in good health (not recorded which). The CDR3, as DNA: TGTGCCAGCAGTCTAGCTCAGGGTTGGTCACCCCTCCACTTT. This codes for CASSLAQGWSPLHF.